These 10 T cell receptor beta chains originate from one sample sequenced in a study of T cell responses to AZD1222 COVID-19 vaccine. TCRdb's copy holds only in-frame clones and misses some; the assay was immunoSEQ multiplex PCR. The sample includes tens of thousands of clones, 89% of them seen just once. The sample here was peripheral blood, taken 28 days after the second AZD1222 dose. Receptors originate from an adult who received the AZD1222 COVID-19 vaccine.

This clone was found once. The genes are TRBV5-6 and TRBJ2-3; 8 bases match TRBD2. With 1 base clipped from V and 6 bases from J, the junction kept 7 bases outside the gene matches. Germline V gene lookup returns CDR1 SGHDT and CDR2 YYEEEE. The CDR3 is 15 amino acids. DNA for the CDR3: TGTGCCAGCAGCTTGCCTTCGGGGGGGCCCGATACGCAGTATTTT. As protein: CASSLPSGGPDTQYF. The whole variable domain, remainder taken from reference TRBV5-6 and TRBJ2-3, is DAGVTQSPTHLIKTRGQQVTLRCSPKSGHDTVSWYQQALGQGPQFIFQYYEEEERQRGNFPDRFSGHQFPNYSSELNVNALLLGDSALYLCASSLPSGGPDTQYFGPGTRLTVL.

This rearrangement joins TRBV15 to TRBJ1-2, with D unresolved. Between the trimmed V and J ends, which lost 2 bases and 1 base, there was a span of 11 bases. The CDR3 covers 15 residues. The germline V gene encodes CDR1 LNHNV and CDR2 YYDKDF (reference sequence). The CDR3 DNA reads TGTGCCACCAGCAGAAAAGACAAATATAACTATGGCTACACCTTC. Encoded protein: CATSRKDKYNYGYTF.

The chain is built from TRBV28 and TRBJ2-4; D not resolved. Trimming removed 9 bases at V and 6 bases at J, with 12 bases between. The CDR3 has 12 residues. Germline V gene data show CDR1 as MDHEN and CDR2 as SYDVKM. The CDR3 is CASHATGNIQYF. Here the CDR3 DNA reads TGTGCCAGTCACGCTACGGGAAACATTCAGTACTTC. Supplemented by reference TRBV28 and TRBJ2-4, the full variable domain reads DVKVTQSSRYLVKRTGEKVFLECVQDMDHENMFWYRQDPGLGLRLIYFSYDVKMKEKGDIPEGYSVSREKKERFSLILESASTNQTSMYLCASHATGNIQYFGAGTRLSVL.

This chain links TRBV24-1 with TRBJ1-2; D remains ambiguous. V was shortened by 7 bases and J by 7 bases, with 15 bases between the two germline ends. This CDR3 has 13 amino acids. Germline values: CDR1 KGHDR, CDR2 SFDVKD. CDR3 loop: CATRAAGIGGYTF. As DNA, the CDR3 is TGTGCCACCAGGGCCGCCGGGATCGGTGGCTACACCTTC.

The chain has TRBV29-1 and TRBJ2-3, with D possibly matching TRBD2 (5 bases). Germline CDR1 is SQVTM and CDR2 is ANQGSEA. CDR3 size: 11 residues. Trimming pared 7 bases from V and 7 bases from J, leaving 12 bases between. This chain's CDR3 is CSAGGSYTQYF. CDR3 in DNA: TGCAGCGCCGGCGGGTCATATACGCAGTATTTT.

Here the CDR3 reads CASSITGSVETQYF. In nucleotides, the CDR3 is TGTGCCAGTAGTATTACAGGGTCGGTGGAGACCCAGTACTTC. The chain joins TRBV19 to TRBJ2-5; weak D call: TRBD1 (6 bases). The CDR3 sequence is 14 residues long. Germline loops: CDR1 LNHDA, CDR2 SQIVND (reference sequence). Trimming removed 3 bases from V and 5 bases from J, with 13 bases in between.

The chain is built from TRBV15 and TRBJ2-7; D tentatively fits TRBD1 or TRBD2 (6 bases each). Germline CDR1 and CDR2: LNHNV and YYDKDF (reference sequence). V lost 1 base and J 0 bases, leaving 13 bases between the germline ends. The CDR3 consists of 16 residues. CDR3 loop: CATSRVFGGGSYEQYF. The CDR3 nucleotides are TGTGCCACCAGCAGAGTCTTCGGAGGGGGCTCCTACGAGCAGTACTTC.

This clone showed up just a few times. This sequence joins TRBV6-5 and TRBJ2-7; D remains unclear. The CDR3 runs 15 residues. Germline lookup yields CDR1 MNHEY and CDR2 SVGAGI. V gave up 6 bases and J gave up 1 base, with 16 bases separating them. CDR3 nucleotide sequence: TGTGCCAGCAGCGACCCAGACGCCGGGTCCTACGAGCAGTACTTC. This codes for CASSDPDAGSYEQYF.

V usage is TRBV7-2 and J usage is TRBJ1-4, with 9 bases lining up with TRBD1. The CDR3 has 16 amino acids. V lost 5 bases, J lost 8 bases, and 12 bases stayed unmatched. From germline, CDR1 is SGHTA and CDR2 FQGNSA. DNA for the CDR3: TGTGCCAGCAGCAAACAAAGAAGGACAGGGGAAGAAAAACTGTTTTTT. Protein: CASSKQRRTGEEKLFF.

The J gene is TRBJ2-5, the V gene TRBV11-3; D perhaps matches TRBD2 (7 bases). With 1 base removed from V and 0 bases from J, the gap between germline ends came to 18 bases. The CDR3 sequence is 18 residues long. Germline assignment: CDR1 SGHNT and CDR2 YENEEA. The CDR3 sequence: CASSLVGAGARYQETQYF. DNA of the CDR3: TGTGCCAGCAGCTTAGTGGGGGCGGGAGCCAGGTACCAAGAGACCCAGTACTTC.